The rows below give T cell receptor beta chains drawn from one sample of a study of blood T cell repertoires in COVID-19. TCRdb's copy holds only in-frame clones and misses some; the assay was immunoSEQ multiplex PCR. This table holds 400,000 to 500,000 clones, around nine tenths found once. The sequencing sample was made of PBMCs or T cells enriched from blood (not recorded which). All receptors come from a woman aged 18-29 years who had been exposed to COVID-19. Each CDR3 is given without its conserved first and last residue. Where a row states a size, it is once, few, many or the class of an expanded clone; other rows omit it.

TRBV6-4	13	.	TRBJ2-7	ASSDSFKGRNEQY
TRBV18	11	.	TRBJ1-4	ASSPQGQEKLF
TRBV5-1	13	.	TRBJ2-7	ASSLSGGSTYEQY
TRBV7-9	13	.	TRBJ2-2	ASSYSGSGTGELF
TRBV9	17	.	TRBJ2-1	ASSVKTPGGGRSYNEQF
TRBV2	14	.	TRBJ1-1	ASTTGQGPFGAEAF
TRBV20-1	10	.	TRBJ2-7	SASTQNYEQY
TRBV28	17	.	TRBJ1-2	ASMSIPGQGIFRAYGYT
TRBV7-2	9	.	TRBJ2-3	ASSSPNTQY
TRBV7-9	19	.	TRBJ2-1	ASSTKHSGRAAPSPHNEQF
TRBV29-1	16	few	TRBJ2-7	SPPKVGTGEPGFYEQY
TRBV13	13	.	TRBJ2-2	ASSLAPRVTGELF
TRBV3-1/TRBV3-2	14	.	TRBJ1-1	ASSQPRGGGYTEAF
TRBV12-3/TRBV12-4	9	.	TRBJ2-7	ASSATYEQY
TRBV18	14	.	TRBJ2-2	ASSPPGTPVSGELF
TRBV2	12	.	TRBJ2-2	ASSELAGVGELF
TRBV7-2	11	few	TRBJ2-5	ASSFTGQETQY
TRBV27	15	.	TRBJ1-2	ASSNTGTGVSFQGYT
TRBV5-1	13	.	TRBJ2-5	ASSPRVGRGETQY